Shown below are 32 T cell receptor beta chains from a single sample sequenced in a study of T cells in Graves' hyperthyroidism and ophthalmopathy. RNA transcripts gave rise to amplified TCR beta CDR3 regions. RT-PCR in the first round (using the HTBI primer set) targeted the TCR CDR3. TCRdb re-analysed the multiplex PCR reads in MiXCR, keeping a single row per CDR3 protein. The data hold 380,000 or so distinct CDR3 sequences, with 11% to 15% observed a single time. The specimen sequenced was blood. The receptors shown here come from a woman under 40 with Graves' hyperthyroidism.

The CDR3 bases are TGTGCCAGCAGCTCCGCTAGCGGACACACAGATACGCAGTATTTT. Its protein product is CASSSASGHTDTQYF. J is TRBJ2-3 and V is TRBV13; 7 bases are a match to TRBD2. The CDR3 loop spans 15 amino acids. Germline CDR1 and CDR2: PRHDT and FYEKMQ (reference sequence). J lost 2 bases, V lost 4 bases, and 6 bases had no gene match.

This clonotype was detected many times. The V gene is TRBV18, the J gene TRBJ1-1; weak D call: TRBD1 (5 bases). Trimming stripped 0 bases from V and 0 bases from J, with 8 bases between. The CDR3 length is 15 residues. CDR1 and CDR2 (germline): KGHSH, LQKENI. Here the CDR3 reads CASSPPQGMNTEAFF. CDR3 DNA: TGTGCCAGCTCACCACCGCAGGGCATGAACACTGAAGCTTTCTTT.

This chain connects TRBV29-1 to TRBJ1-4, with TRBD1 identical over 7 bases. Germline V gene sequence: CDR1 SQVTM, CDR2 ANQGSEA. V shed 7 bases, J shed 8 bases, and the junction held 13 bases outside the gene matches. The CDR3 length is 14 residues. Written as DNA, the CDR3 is TGCAGCGCCGCACCCGACAGGGCGGGAGAAAAACTGTTTTTT. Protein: CSAAPDRAGEKLFF.

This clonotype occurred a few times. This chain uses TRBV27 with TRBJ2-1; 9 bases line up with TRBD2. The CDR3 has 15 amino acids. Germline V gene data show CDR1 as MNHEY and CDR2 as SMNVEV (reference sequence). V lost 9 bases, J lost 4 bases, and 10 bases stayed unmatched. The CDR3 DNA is TGTGCCAGTTCCCCCTGGACTAGCGCTTACAATGAGCAGTTCTTC. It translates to CASSPWTSAYNEQFF.

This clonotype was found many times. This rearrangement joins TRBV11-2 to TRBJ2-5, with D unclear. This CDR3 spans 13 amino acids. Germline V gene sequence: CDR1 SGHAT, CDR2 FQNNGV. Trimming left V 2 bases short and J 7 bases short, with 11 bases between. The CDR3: CASSLNTDLTQYF. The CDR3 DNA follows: TGTGCCAGCAGCTTAAACACGGACCTGACCCAGTACTTC.

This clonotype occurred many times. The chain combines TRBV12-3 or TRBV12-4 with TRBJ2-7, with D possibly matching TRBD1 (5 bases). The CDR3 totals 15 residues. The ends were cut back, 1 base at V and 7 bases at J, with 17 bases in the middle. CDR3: CASSLGSGPVWEQYF. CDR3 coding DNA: TGTGCCAGCAGTTTAGGCTCAGGGCCGGTGTGGGAGCAGTACTTC.

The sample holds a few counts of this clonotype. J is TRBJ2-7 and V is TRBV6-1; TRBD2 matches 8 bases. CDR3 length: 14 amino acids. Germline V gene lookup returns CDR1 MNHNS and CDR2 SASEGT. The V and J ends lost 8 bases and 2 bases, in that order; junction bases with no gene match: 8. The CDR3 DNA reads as TGTGCCAGCGGATTCTCGGGACTAGCCTACGAGCAGTACTTC. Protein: CASGFSGLAYEQYF.

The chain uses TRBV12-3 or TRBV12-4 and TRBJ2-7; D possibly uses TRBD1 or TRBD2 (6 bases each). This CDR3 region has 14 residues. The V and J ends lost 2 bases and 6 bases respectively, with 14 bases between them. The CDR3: CASSLLGGLGEQYF. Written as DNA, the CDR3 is TGTGCCAGCAGTTTATTAGGGGGGCTGGGCGAGCAGTACTTC.

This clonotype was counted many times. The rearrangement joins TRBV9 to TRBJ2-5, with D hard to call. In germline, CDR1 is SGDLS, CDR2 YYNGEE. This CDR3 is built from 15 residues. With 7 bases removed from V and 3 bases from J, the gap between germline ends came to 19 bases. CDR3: CASSTGPAPKETQYF. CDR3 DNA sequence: TGTGCCAGCTCCACCGGGCCCGCACCAAAAGAGACCCAGTACTTC.

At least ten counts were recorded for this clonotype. The CDR3 DNA reads as TGTGCCAGCAGCTTGGGGACTAGGGTCGGGGAGCTGTTTTTT. This gives the protein CASSLGTRVGELFF. The gene calls are TRBV5-4 and TRBJ2-2; 7 bases fit TRBD2. Unmatched junction bases numbered 3, after V lost 0 bases and J lost 7 bases. The CDR3 loop spans 14 amino acids. The germline V gene encodes CDR1 SGHNT and CDR2 YYREEE (reference sequence). The full variable domain, in which reference TRBV5-4 and TRBJ2-2 provide the parts outside the CDR3, is ETGVTQSPTHLIKTRGQQVTLRCSSQSGHNTVSWYQQALGQGPQFIFQYYREEENGRGNFPPRFSGLQFPNYSSELNVNALELDDSALYLCASSLGTRVGELFFGEGSRLTVL.

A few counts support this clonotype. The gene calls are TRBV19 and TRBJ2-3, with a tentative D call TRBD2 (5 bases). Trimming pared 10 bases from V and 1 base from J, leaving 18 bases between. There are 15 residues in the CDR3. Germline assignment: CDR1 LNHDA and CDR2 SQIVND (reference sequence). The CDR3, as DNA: TGTGCCACCAAACGGCGGGCGCCGGGCACAGATACGCAGTATTTT. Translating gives CATKRRAPGTDTQYF.

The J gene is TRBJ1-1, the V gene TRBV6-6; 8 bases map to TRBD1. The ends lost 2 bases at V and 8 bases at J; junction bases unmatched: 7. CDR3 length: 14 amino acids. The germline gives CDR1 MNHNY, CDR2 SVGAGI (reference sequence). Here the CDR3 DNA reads TGTGCCAGCAGTTACCAAAACAGGGGGACCGAAGCTTTCTTT. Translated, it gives CASSYQNRGTEAFF.

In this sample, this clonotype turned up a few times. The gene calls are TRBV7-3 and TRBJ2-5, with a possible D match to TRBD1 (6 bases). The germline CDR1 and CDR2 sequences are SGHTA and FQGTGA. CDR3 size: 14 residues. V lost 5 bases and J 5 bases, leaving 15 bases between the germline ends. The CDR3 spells CASSPQGNSETQYF. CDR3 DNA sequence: TGTGCCAGCAGCCCACAGGGTAATTCGGAGACCCAGTACTTC.

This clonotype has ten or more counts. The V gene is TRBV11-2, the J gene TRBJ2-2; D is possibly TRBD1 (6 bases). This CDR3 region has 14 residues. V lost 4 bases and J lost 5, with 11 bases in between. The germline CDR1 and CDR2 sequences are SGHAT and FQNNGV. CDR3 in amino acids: CASSWRGTTGELFF. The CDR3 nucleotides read TGTGCCAGCAGCTGGCGAGGGACAACCGGGGAGCTGTTTTTT.

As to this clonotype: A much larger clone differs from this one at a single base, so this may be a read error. The chain's CDR3 is CAGSGGTPDEQYF. In nucleotides, the CDR3 is TGTGCCGGCAGTGGTGGCACCCCTGATGAGCAGTACTTC. This chain uses TRBV2 with TRBJ2-7; D ambiguous. This CDR3 contains 13 residues. Germline V gene sequence: CDR1 SNHLY, CDR2 FYNNEI. The whole variable domain, remainder taken from reference TRBV2 and TRBJ2-7, is EPEVTQTPSHQVTQMGQEVILRCVPISNHLYFYWYRQILGQKVEFLVSFYNNEISEKSEIFDDQFSVERPDGSNFTLKIRSTKLEDSAMYFCAGSGGTPDEQYFGPGTRLTVT.

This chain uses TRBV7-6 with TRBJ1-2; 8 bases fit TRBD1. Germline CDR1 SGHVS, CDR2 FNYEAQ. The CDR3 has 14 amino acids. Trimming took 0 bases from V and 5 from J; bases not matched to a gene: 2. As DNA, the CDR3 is TGTGCCAGCAGCTTAGCTCGGACAGGGTATGGCTACACCTTC. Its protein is CASSLARTGYGYTF.

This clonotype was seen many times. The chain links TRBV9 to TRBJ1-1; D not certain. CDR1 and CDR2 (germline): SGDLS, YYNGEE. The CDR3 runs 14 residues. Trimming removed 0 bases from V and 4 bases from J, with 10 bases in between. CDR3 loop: CASSVDRVGTEAFF. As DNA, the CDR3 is TGTGCCAGCAGCGTAGACCGGGTGGGCACTGAAGCTTTCTTT.

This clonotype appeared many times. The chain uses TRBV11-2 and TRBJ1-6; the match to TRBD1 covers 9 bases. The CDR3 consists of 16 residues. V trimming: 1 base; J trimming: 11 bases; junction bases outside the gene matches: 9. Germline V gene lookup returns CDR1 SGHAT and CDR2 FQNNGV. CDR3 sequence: CASSLGGTGSRAPLHF. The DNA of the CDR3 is TGTGCCAGCAGCTTAGGAGGGACAGGGTCTCGTGCACCCCTCCACTTT.

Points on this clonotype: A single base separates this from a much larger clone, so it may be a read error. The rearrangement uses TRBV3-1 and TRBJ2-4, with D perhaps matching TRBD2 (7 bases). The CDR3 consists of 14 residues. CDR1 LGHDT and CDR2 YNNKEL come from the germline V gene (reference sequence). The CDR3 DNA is TGTGCCAGCAGCCCCCGGGGGGCCAAAGACATTCAGTACTTC. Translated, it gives CASSPRGAKDIQYF. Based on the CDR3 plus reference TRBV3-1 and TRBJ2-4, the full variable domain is DTAVSQTPKYLVTQMGNDKSIKCEQNLGHDTMYWYKQDSKKFLKIMFSYNNKELIINETVPNRFSPKSPDKAHLNLHINSLELGDSAVYFCASSPRGAKDIQYFGAGTRLSVL.

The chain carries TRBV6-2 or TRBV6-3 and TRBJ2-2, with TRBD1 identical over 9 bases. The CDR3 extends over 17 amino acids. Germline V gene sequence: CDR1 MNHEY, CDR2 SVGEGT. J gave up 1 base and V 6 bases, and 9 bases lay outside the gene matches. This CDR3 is CASSLSGGQGNTGELFF. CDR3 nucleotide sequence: TGTGCCAGCAGCCTATCCGGGGGACAGGGGAACACCGGGGAGCTGTTTTTT.

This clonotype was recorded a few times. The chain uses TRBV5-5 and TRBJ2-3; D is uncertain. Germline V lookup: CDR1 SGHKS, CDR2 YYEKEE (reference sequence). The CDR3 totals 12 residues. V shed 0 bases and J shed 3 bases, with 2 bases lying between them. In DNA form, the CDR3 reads TGTGCCAGCAGCTTGGAGACAGATACGCAGTATTTT. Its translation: CASSLETDTQYF.

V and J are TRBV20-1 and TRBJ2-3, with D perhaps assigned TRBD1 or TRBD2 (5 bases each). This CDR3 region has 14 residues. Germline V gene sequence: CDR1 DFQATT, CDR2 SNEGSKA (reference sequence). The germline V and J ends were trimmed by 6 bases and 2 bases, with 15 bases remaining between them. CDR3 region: CSARRPGATDTQYF. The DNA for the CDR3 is TGCAGTGCCCGTCGACCCGGGGCCACAGATACGCAGTATTTT.

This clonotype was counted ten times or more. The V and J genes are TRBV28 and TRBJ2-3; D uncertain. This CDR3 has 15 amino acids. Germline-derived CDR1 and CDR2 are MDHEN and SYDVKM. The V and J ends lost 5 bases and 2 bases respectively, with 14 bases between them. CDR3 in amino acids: CASSKTLHFTDTQYF. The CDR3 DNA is TGTGCCAGCAGTAAGACTCTCCATTTCACAGATACGCAGTATTTT.

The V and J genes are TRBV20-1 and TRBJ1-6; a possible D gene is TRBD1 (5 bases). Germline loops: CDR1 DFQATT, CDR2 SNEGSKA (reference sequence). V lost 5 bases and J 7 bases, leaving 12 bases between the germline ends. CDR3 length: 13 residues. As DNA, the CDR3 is TGCAGTGCTCGGCGGGACGCAAATTCACCCCTCCACTTT. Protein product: CSARRDANSPLHF.

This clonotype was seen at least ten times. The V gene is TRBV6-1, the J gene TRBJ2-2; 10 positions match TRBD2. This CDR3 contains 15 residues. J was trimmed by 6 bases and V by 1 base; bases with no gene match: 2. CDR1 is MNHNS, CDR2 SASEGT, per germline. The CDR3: CASSEVLAGAGELFF. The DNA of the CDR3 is TGTGCCAGCAGTGAAGTCCTAGCGGGAGCCGGGGAGCTGTTTTTT.

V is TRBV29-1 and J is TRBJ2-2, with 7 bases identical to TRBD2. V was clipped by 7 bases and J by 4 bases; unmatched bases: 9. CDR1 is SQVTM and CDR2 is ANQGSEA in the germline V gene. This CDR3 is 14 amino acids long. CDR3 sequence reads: CSGGAGTPTGELFF. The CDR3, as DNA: TGCAGCGGGGGAGCGGGAACCCCCACCGGGGAGCTGTTTTTT.

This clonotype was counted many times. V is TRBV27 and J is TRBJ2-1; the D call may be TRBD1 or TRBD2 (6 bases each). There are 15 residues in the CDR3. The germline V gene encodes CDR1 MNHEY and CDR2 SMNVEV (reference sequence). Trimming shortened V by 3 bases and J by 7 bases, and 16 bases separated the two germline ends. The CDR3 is CASSLYGGGGNEQFF. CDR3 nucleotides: TGTGCCAGCAGTTTGTACGGGGGCGGAGGGAATGAGCAGTTCTTC.

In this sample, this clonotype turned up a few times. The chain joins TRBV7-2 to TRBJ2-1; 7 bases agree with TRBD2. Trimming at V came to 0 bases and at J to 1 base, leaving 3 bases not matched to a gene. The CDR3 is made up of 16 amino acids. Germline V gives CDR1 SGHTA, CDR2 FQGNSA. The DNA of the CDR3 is TGTGCCAGCAGCTTAGCGGGAGGGGTTTCCTACAATGAGCAGTTCTTC. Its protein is CASSLAGGVSYNEQFF.

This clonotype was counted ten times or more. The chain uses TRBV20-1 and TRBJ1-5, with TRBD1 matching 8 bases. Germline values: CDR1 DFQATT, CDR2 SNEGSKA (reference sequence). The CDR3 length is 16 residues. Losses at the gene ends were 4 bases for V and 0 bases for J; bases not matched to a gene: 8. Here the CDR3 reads CSAIATGDNSNQPQHF. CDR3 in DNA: TGCAGTGCTATCGCGACAGGGGATAATAGCAATCAGCCCCAGCATTTT.

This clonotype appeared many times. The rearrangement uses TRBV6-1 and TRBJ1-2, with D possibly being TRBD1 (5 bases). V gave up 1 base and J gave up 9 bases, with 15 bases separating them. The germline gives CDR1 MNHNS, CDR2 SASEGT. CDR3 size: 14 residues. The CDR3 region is CASSEEGRGLSYTF. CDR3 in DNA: TGTGCCAGCAGTGAAGAGGGACGGGGCCTGAGCTACACCTTC.

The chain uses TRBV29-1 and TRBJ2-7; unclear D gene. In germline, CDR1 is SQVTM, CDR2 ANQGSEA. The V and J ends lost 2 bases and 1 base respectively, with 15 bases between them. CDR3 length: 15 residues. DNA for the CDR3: TGCAGCGTTGAAAAATTGGGTCCGCTTTCCTACGAGCAGTACTTC. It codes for CSVEKLGPLSYEQYF.

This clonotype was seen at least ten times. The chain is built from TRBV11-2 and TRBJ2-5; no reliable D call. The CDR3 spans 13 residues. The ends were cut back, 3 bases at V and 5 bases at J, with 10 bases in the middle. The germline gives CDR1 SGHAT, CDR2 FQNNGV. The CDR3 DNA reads TGTGCCAGCAGCTTCCGTCGTAGGGAGACCCAGTACTTC. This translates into CASSFRRRETQYF.